This T cell receptor beta chain was profiled in a study of blood T cells in healthy people across ages. Together with a sample-barcoded 5' primer, a J-beta primer mix was included in a second PCR lasting roughly 7 to 11 cycles. Each CDR3 protein is one row after TCRdb ran MiXCR on the 5' RACE reads. The sample includes around 870,000 distinct CDR3 sequences, under 35% of them seen just once. This CDR3 comprises 16 residues. Germline-derived CDR1 and CDR2 are MNHEY and SVGEGT. V lost 2 bases and J 6 bases, leaving 19 bases between the germline ends. This sequence was found in a woman aged 80 or older in good health. The gene calls are TRBV6-2 or TRBV6-3 and TRBJ1-1; D perhaps matches TRBD1 (6 bases). The sequenced sample consisted of blood. The CDR3 sequence: CASSYTQGSFYPEAFF. The DNA for the CDR3 is TGTGCCAGCAGTTACACACAGGGAAGTTTTTACCCTGAAGCTTTCTTT.